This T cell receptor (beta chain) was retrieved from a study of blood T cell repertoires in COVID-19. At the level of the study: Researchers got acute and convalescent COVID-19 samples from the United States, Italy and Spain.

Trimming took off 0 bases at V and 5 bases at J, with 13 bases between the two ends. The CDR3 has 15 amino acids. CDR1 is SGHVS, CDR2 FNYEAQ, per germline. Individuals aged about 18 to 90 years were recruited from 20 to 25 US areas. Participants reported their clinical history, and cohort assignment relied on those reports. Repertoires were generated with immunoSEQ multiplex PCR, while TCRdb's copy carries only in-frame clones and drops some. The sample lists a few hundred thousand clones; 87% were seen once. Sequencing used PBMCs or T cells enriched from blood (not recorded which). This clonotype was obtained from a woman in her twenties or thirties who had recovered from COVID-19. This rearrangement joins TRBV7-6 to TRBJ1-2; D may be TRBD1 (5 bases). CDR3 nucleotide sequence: TGTGCCAGCAGCTTAGCCCAGGGAGGTCGTTATGGCTACACCTTC. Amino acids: CASSLAQGGRYGYTF. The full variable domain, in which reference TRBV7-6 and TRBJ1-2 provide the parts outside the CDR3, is GAGVSQSPRYKVTKRGQDVALRCDPISGHVSLYWYRQALGQGPEFLTYFNYEAQQDKSGLPNDRFSAERPEGSISTLTIQRTEQRDSAMYRCASSLAQGGRYGYTFGSGTRLTVV.